This T cell receptor beta chain was profiled in a study of cytomegalovirus exposure and HLA in healthy donors. Germline CDR1 SGHVS, CDR2 FNYEAQ. The CDR3 length is 16 residues. The J segment lost 6 bases and the V segment lost 2 bases, leaving 10 bases of the junction unmatched. PCR primers comprised 60 Vbeta and 13 Jbeta primers. Assay used: immunoSEQ multiplex PCR; TCRdb lists only in-frame clones, some missing. The data contain 150,000 to 200,000 clones, approximately 80% of them singletons. Sequences were obtained from PBMCs. This TCR was sampled from a woman aged 25 to 39 in good health and CMV-seropositive. V gene TRBV7-6 combines with J gene TRBJ2-1; TRBD1 matches 7 bases. CDR3 residues: CASSLYEGAPSNEQFF. Here the CDR3 DNA reads TGTGCCAGCAGCTTATACGAGGGGGCGCCGAGCAATGAGCAGTTCTTC.